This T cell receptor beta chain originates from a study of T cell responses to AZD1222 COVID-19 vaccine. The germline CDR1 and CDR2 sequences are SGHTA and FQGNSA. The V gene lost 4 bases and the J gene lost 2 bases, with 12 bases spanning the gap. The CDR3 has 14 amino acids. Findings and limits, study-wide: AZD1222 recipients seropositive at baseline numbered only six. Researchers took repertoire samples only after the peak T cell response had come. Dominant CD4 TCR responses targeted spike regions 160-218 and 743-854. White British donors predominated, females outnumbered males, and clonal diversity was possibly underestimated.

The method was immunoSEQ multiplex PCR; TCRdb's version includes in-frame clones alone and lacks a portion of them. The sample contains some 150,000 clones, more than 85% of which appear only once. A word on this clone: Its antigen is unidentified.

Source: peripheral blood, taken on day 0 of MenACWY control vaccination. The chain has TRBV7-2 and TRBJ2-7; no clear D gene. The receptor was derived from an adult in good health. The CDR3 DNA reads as TGTGCCAGCAGCTCTCCGTCTTGGGCCTACGAGCAGTACTTC. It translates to CASSSPSWAYEQYF.